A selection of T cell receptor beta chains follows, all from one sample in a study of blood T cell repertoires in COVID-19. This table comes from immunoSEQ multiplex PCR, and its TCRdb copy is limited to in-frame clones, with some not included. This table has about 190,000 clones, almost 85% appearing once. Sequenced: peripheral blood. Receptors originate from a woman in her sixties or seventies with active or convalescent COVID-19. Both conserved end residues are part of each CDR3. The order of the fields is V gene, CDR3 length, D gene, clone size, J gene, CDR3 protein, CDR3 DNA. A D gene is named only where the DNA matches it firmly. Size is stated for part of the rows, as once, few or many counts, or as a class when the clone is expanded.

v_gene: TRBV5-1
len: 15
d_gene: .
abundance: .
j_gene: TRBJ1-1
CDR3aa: CASSPMGSGHTEAFF
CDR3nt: TGCGCCAGCAGCCCTATGGGGAGTGGACACACTGAAGCTTTCTTT

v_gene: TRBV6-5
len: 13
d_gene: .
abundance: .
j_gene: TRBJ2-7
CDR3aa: CASRETSTYEQYF
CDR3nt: TGTGCCAGCAGGGAGACTTCCACCTACGAGCAGTACTTC

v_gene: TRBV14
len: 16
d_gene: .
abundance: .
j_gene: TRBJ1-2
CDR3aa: CASSQEVSPTNYGYTF
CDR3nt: TGTGCCAGCAGCCAAGAAGTTTCACCTACTAACTATGGCTACACCTTC

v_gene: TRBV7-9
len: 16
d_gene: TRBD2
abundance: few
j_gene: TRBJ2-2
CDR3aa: CATVPLAGGNTGELFF
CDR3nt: TGTGCCACCGTACCCTTGGCGGGAGGGAACACCGGGGAGCTGTTTTTT

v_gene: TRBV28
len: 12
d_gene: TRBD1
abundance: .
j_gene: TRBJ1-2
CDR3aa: CAGRDRGYGYTF
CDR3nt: TGTGCCGGCCGGGACAGGGGCTATGGCTACACCTTC

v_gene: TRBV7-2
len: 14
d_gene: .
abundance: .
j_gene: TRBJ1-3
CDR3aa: CASSFYGTGNTIYF
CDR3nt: TGTGCCAGCAGCTTTTACGGTACTGGAAACACCATATATTTT

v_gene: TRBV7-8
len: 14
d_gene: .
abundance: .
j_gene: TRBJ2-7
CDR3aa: CASSHDRTTYEQYF
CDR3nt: TGTGCCAGCAGCCACGACAGAACAACCTACGAGCAGTACTTC

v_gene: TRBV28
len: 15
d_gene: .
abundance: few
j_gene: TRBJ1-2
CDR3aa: CASSLQGRSVYGYTF
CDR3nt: TGTGCCAGCAGTCTGCAGGGGCGGAGTGTCTATGGCTACACCTTC

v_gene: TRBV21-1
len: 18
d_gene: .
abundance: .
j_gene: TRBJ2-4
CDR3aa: CASCAGQGADLAKNIQYF
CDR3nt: TGTGCCAGCTGCGCGGGACAGGGGGCCGATTTAGCCAAAAACATTCAGTACTTC

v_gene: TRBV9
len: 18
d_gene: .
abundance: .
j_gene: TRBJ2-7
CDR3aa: CASSPWDLAPQEGYEQYF
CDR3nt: TGTGCCAGCAGCCCTTGGGATCTAGCTCCTCAGGAGGGCTACGAGCAGTACTTC

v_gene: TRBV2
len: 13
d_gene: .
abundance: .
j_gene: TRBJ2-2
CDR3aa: CASSDSYTGELFF
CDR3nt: TGTGCCAGCAGTGACTCGTACACCGGGGAGCTGTTTTTT

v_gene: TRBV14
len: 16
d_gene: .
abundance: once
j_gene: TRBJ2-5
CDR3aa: CASSPLGGPFQETQYF
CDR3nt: TGTGCCAGCAGCCCGCTGGGCGGGCCCTTCCAAGAGACCCAGTACTTC

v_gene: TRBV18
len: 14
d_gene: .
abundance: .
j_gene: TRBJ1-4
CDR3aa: CASSPSATNEKLFF
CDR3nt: TGTGCCAGCTCACCCAGCGCAACTAATGAAAAACTGTTTTTT

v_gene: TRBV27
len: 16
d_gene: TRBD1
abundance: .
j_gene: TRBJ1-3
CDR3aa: CASSPYRGRAGNTIYF
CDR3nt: TGTGCCAGCAGTCCATACAGGGGGCGCGCAGGAAACACCATATATTTT

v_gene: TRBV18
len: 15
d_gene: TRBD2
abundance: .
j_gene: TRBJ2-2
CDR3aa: CASSPRGRNTGELFF
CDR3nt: TGTGCCAGCTCACCGCGGGGGAGGAACACCGGGGAGCTGTTTTTT

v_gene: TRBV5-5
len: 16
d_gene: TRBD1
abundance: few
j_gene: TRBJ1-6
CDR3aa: CASSGQASSYNSPLHF
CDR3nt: TGTGCCAGCAGCGGACAGGCGAGCTCCTATAATTCACCCCTCCACTTT

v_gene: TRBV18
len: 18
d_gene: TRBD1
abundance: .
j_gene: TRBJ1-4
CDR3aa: CASPADRVPPATNEKLFF
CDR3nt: TGTGCCAGCCCCGCCGACAGGGTCCCACCAGCGACTAATGAAAAACTGTTTTTT

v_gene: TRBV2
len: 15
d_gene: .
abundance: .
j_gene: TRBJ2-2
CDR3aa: CASSEQGFGTGELFF
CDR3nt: TGTGCCAGCAGTGAACAGGGGTTTGGCACCGGGGAGCTGTTTTTT

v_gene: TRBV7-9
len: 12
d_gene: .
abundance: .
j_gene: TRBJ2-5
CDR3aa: CASSLTRETQYF
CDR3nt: TGTGCCAGCAGCTTAACCAGAGAGACCCAGTACTTC

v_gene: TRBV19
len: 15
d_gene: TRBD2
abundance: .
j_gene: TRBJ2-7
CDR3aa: CASSTPGLAGGVQYF
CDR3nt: TGTGCCAGTAGTACCCCGGGACTAGCGGGAGGGGTGCAGTACTTC

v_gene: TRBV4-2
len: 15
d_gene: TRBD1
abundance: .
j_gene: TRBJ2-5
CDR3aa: CASSHTGTGKETQYF
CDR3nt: TGTGCCAGCAGTCATACCGGGACAGGGAAAGAGACCCAGTACTTC

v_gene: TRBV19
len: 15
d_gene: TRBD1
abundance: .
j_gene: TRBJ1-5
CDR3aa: CASRNPGQGFQPQHF
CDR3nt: TGTGCCAGTAGGAATCCGGGACAGGGTTTCCAGCCCCAGCATTTT

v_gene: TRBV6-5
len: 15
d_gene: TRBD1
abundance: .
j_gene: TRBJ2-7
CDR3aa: CASSYELDRYYEQYF
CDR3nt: TGTGCCAGCAGCTACGAATTGGACAGGTACTACGAGCAGTACTTC

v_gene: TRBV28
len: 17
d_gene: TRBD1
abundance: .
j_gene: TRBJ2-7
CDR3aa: CASSLSLGTGFSHEQYF
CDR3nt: TGTGCCAGCAGTTTAAGTCTCGGGACAGGGTTTTCCCACGAGCAGTACTTC

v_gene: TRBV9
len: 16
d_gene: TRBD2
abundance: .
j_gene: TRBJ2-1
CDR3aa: CASSPLPGLAGNEQFF
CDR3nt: TGTGCCAGCAGCCCACTCCCGGGACTAGCGGGCAATGAGCAGTTCTTC

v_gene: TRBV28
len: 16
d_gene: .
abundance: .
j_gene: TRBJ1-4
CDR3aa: CATLHYLGYRNEKLFF
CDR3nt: TGTGCCACCCTCCACTATCTAGGATACCGTAATGAAAAACTGTTTTTT

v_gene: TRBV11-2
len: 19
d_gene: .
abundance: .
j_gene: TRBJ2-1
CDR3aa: CASSQRKPERRGSYNEQFF
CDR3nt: TGTGCCAGCAGCCAACGTAAACCGGAGAGGAGAGGTTCCTACAATGAGCAGTTCTTC

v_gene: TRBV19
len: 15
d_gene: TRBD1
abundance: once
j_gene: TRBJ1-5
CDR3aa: CASRAGGEGNQPQHF
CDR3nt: TGTGCCAGTAGAGCAGGGGGCGAGGGCAATCAGCCCCAGCATTTT

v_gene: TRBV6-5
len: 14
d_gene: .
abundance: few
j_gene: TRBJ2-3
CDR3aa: CAGSTETFTDTQYF
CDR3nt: TGTGCCGGATCTACAGAGACCTTCACAGATACGCAGTATTTT

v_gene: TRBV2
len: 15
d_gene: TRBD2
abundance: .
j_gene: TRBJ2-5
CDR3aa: CASRPGLAGQETQYF
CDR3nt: TGTGCCAGCAGGCCTGGACTAGCGGGCCAAGAGACCCAGTACTTC

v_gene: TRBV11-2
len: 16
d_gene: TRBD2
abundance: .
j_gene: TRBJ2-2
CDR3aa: CASSLVSGRGTGELFF
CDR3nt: TGTGCCAGCAGCTTAGTTAGCGGGAGGGGCACCGGGGAGCTGTTTTTT